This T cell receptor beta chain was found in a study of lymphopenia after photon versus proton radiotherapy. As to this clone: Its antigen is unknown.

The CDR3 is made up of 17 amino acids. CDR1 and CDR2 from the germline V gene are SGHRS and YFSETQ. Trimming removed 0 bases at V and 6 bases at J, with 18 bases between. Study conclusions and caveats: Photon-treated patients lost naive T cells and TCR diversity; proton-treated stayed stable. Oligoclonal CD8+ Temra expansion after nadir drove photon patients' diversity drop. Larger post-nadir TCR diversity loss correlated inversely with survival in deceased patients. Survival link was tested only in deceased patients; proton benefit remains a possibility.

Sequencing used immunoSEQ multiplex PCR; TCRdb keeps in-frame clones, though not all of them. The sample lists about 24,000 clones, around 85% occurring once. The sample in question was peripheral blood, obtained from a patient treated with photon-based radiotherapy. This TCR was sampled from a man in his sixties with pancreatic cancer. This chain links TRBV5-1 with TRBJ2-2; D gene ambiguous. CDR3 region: CASSLVQVQGRAGELFF. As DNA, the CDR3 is TGCGCCAGCAGCTTGGTTCAAGTTCAAGGTCGGGCCGGGGAGCTGTTTTTT.